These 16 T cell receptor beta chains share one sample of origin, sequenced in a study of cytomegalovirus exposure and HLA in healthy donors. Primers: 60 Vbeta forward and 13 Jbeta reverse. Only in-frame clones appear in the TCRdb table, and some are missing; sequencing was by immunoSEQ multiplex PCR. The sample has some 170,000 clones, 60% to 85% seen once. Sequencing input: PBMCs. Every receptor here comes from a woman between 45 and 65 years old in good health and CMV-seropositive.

As DNA, the CDR3 is TGTGCCAGCAGCTTCAACTTCGGGGTGGGGGGCCAAGAGACCCAGTACTTC. This sequence encodes CASSFNFGVGGQETQYF. V and J are TRBV5-6 and TRBJ2-5, with D tentatively TRBD2 (6 bases). Germline lookup yields CDR1 SGHDT and CDR2 YYEEEE. V lost 2 bases and J lost 1, with 18 bases in between. The CDR3 runs to 17 residues.

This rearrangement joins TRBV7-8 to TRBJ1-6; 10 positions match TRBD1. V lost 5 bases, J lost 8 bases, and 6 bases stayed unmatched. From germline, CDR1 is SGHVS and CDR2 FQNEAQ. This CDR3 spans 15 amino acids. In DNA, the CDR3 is TGTGCCAGCAGCGGCCGGACAGGGGGATATTCACCCCTCCACTTT. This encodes CASSGRTGGYSPLHF. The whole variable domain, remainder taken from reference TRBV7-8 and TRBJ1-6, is GAGVSQSPRYKVAKRGQDVALRCDPISGHVSLFWYQQALGQGPEFLTYFQNEAQLDKSGLPSDRFFAERPEGSVSTLKIQRTQQEDSAVYLCASSGRTGGYSPLHFGNGTRLTVT.

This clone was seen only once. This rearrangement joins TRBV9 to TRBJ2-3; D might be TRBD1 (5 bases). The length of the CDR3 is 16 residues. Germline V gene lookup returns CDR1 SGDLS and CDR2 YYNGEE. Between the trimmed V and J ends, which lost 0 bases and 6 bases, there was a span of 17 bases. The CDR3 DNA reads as TGTGCCAGCAGCGTAGCCCCCAGTGGGGCGCACGATACGCAGTATTTT. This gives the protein CASSVAPSGAHDTQYF.

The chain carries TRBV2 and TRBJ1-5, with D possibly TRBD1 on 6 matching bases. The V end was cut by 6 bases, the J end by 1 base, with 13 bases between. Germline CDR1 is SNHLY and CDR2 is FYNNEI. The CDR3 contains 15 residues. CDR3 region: CASRDSHRSNQPQHF. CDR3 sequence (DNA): TGTGCCAGCAGGGACAGCCACCGGAGCAATCAGCCCCAGCATTTT.

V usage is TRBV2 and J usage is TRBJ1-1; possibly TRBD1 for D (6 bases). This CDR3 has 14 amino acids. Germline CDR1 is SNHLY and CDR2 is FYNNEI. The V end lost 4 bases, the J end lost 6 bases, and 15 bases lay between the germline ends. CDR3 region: CASSVGGFTAEAFF. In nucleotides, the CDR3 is TGTGCCAGCAGTGTAGGGGGATTTACTGCTGAAGCTTTCTTT.

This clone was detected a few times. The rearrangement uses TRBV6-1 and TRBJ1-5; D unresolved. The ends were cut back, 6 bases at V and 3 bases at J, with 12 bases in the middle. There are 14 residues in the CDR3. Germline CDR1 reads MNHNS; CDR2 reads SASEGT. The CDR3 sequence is CASRRLGINQPQHF. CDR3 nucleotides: TGTGCCAGCAGAAGACTAGGAATCAATCAGCCCCAGCATTTT.

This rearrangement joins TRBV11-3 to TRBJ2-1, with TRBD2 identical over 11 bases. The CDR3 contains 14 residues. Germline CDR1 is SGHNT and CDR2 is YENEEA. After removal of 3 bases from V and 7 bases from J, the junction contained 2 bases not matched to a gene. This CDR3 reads CASSLGTSGNEQFF. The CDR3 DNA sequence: TGTGCCAGCAGCTTGGGGACTAGCGGAAATGAGCAGTTCTTC.

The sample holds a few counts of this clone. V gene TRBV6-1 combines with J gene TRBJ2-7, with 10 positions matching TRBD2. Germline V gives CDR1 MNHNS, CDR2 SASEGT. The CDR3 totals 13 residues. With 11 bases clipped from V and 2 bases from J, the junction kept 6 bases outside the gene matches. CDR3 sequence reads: CAGRLAGAYEQYF. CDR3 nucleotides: TGTGCCGGGCGGCTAGCGGGGGCCTACGAGCAGTACTTC.

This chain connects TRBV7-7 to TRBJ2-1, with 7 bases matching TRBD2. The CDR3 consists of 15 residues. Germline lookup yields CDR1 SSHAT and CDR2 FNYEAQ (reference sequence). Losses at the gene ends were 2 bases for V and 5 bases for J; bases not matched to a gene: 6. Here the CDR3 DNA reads TGTGCCAGCAGCTTAAACCGGGGGGTAGACAATGAGCAGTTCTTC. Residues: CASSLNRGVDNEQFF.

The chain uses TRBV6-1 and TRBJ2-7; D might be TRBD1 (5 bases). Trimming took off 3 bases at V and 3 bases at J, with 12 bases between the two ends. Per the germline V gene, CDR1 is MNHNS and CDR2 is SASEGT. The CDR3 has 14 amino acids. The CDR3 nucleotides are TGTGCCAGCAGTGAGCAGGGTTCCCGCTACGAGCAGTACTTC. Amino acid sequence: CASSEQGSRYEQYF.

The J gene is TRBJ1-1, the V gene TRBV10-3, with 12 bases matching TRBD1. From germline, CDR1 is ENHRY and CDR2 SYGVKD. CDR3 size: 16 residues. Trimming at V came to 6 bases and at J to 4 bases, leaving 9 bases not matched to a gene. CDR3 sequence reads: CAISPGQGAGSTEAFF. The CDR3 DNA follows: TGTGCCATCAGCCCGGGACAGGGGGCCGGGAGCACTGAAGCTTTCTTT.

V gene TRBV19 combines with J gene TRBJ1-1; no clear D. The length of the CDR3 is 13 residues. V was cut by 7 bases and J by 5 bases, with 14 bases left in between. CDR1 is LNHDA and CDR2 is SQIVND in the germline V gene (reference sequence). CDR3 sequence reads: CASNPGGRTEAFF. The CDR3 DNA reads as TGTGCCAGTAACCCTGGAGGAAGGACTGAAGCTTTCTTT.

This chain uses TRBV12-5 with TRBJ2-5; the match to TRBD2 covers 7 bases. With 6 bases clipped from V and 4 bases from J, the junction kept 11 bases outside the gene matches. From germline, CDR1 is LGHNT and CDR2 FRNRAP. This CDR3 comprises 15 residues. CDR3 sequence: CASGRELAQGETQYF. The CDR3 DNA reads TGTGCTAGTGGCCGAGAACTAGCGCAAGGAGAGACCCAGTACTTC.

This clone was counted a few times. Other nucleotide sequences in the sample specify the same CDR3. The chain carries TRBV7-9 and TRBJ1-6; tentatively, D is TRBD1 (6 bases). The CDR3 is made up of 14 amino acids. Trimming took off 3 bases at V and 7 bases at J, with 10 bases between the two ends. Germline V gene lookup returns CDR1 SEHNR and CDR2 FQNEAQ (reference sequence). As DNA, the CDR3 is TGTGCCAGCAGCTTGGACAGCTCAAATTCACCCCTCCACTTT. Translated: CASSLDSSNSPLHF.

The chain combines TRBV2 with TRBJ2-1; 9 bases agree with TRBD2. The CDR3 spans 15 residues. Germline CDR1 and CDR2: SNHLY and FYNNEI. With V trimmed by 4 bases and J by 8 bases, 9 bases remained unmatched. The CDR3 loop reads CASSARGGLVHEQFF. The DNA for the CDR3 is TGTGCCAGCAGTGCGCGGGGGGGCCTTGTCCATGAGCAGTTCTTC.

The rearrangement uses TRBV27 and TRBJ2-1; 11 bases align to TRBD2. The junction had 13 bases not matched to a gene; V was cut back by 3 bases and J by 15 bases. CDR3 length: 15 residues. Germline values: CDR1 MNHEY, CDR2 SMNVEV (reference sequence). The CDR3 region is CASSLKLAGVGRRFF. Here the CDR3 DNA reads TGTGCCAGCAGTTTGAAACTAGCGGGGGTAGGAAGACGGTTCTTC.